This T cell receptor beta chain was sequenced during a study of identical twins. This clonotype has just a few counts. TCRdb re-called the 5' RACE reads through MiXCR, storing one row per CDR3 protein. The sample holds roughly 770,000 distinct CDR3 sequences; around a sixth are singletons and the top ten take around 14%. Donors uniformly comprised healthy Caucasians. The V and J ends lost 0 bases and 0 bases, in that order; junction bases with no gene match: 6. Germline CDR1 DFQATT, CDR2 SNEGSKA (reference sequence). The CDR3 has 17 amino acids. The same sample was also used in a study of T cells expressing NK-cell markers.

Sequencing was performed on PBMCs. The J gene is TRBJ2-3, the V gene TRBV20-1; 10 nucleotides agree with TRBD2. The clonotype comes from a woman in her late teens or twenties in good health. CDR3 loop: CSARDRWTSGSTDTQYF. The DNA for the CDR3 is TGCAGTGCTAGAGACCGATGGACTAGCGGTAGCACAGATACGCAGTATTTT.